Below, one T cell receptor beta chain is given with its context. The read ends 3 residues shy of where the CDR3 ends; the end is completed using the germline J gene. The data originate from a study of Tregs in tolerant kidney transplant recipients. Some clones are missing from TCRdb's copy, which holds only in-frame ones; the method was immunoSEQ multiplex PCR. Recorded for this sample: some 22,000 clones. Mixed chimerism was transient after nonmyeloablative marrow transplants from related graft donors. Thawed PBMCs were FACS-sorted into unstimulated CD4+CD25+CD127- regulatory T cells, CD4+CD25- non-regulatory cells, CD4 and CD8 cells. There are 18 residues in the CDR3. Germline CDR1 and CDR2: SGHRS and YFSETQ. The V and J ends lost 3 bases and 6 bases, in that order; junction bases with no gene match: 10.

This sequence joins TRBV5-1 and TRBJ2-3; 16 nucleotides line up with TRBD2. The sample here was CD4+ T cells from blood (PBMCs), taken 6 months after the transplant. The source is a human patient who received a combined kidney and bone marrow transplant. A subset of T cells may come from the graft donor. CDR3 DNA (partial): TGCGCCAGCAGCTCCCTTTACGGGACTAGCGGGGGGGTGGATACG. Its translation: CASSSLYGTSGGVDT. The whole CDR3 reads CASSSLYGTSGGVDTQYF.